Presented here are 10 T cell receptor beta chains from one specimen sequenced in a study of siplizumab effects on memory and regulatory T cells. Repertoires were generated with immunoSEQ multiplex PCR, while TCRdb's copy carries only in-frame clones and drops some. Among about 100,000 clones listed, roughly 92% were seen once. Material: Tregs sorted from blood. These receptors all come from a human donor in good health.

V and J are TRBV7-8 and TRBJ1-1; D ambiguous. CDR1 and CDR2 (germline): SGHVS, FQNEAQ. Trimming pared 2 bases from V and 3 bases from J, leaving 4 bases between. This CDR3 has 12 residues. The CDR3 loop reads CASSLSYTEAFF. CDR3 in DNA: TGTGCCAGCAGCTTAAGTTACACTGAAGCTTTCTTT.

This rearrangement joins TRBV11-2 to TRBJ2-2; 14 nucleotides agree with TRBD2. The CDR3 is 19 residues long. Per the germline V gene, CDR1 is SGHAT and CDR2 is FQNNGV. V shed 2 bases and J 5 bases; nucleotides not matched to a gene: 10. The CDR3 region is CASSLPGLAGAVATGELFF. For the CDR3, the DNA is TGTGCCAGCAGCTTACCGGGACTAGCGGGAGCAGTTGCGACCGGGGAGCTGTTTTTT.

V gene TRBV6-6 combines with J gene TRBJ2-7, with 9 bases aligning to TRBD2. Germline CDR1 MNHNY, CDR2 SVGAGI (reference sequence). J gave up 6 bases and V 6 bases, and 12 bases lay outside the gene matches. The CDR3 consists of 15 residues. The CDR3 nucleotides are TGTGCCAGCAGAGATAGCGGGAGAAGGCAGACCGAGCAGTACTTC. This codes for CASRDSGRRQTEQYF.

The gene calls are TRBV29-1 and TRBJ2-2, with D perhaps matching TRBD2 (6 bases). The germline gives CDR1 SQVTM, CDR2 ANQGSEA. V lost 7 bases to trimming and J lost 4 bases, with 13 bases between them. The CDR3 extends over 13 amino acids. For the CDR3, the DNA is TGCAGCGCCCCCCCGGAGGGCACCGGGGAGCTGTTTTTT. Residues: CSAPPEGTGELFF.

This sequence joins TRBV27 and TRBJ2-7; 10 positions match TRBD1. V lost 6 bases and J lost 2; bases outside the gene matches: 10. Germline CDR1 MNHEY, CDR2 SMNVEV (reference sequence). The CDR3 length is 16 residues. CDR3 loop: CASRNQRGQGTYEQYF. The CDR3 DNA follows: TGTGCCAGCAGGAACCAGCGGGGACAGGGGACCTACGAGCAGTACTTC.

With respect to this clone: Here the CDR3 omits its conserved ending phenylalanine or tryptophan, so a read error is the likely source. CDR3: CAIRGHSNQPQHL. The CDR3 coding sequence is TGTGCCATCAGGGGACATAGCAATCAGCCCCAGCATCTT. V is TRBV10-3 and J is TRBJ1-5, with a tentative D call TRBD1 (6 bases). This CDR3 contains 13 residues. The V end lost 6 bases, the J end lost 0 bases, and 6 bases lay between the germline ends. The germline gives CDR1 ENHRY, CDR2 SYGVKD.

In DNA form, the CDR3 reads TGCAGCGTTGGTTATGATCAGGGACAGCCCCAGCATTTT. Residues: CSVGYDQGQPQHF. The chain has TRBV29-1 and TRBJ1-5; TRBD1 is a possible D gene (5 bases). CDR1 is SQVTM, CDR2 ANQGSEA, per germline. The V gene lost 4 bases and the J gene lost 7 bases, with 14 bases spanning the gap. This CDR3 has 13 amino acids.

V is TRBV30 and J is TRBJ1-5; D ambiguous. With 2 bases removed from V and 6 bases from J, the gap between germline ends came to 11 bases. The CDR3 has 13 amino acids. The V gene's germline CDR1 is GTSNPN and CDR2 SVGIG (reference sequence). The CDR3 coding sequence is TGTGCCTGGAGTTACTGGGGAACTCAGCCCCAGCATTTT. Translating gives CAWSYWGTQPQHF.

The DNA for the CDR3 is TGTGCCACGAAGTGGGATAGCGGGAGTCTTCTCAATGAGCAGTTCTTC. Amino acid sequence: CATKWDSGSLLNEQFF. The chain couples TRBV15 to TRBJ2-1; 9 bases align to TRBD2. Unmatched junction bases numbered 15, after V lost 9 bases and J lost 6 bases. The V gene's germline CDR1 is LNHNV and CDR2 YYDKDF (reference sequence). The CDR3 spans 16 residues.

V usage is TRBV5-4 and J usage is TRBJ1-4, with D maybe TRBD1 (5 bases). V lost 3 bases and J lost 3, with 12 bases in between. This CDR3 is 15 amino acids long. CDR1 and CDR2 (germline): SGHNT, YYREEE (reference sequence). The CDR3 loop reads CASSSQGAANEKLFF. The CDR3 nucleotides read TGTGCCAGCAGCTCTCAAGGGGCTGCTAATGAAAAACTGTTTTTT.